The 14 T cell receptor beta chains listed next were all sequenced from one sample in a study of control samples from healthy donors and cancer patients. Generated by immunoSEQ multiplex PCR, the TCRdb table keeps only in-frame clones and is missing some. In the table there are roughly 100,000 clones, around 89% of which are singletons. The material sequenced was PBMCs. These receptor sequences come from a man between 60 and 70 years old with lung cancer.

V gene TRBV12-5 combines with J gene TRBJ1-1; TRBD1 is a possible D gene (5 bases). The CDR3 is 17 residues long. V was pared by 3 bases and J by 3 bases, with 20 bases between. CDR1 and CDR2 from the germline V gene are LGHNT and FRNRAP. The CDR3 spells CASGFARTTREHTEAFF. The CDR3 DNA sequence: TGTGCTAGTGGTTTCGCGAGGACAACAAGGGAACACACTGAAGCTTTCTTT.

This clone came up a few times. V is TRBV4-2 and J is TRBJ2-3; no reliable D call. The CDR3 runs 16 residues. Trimming stripped 0 bases from V and 8 bases from J, with 18 bases between. The germline CDR1 and CDR2 sequences are LGHNA and YNFKEQ. CDR3 in DNA: TGTGCCAGCAGCCAAGATCTTGCTCAGTCCGCCGGTACGCAGTATTTT. Residues: CASSQDLAQSAGTQYF.

This clone occurred a few times. The V and J genes are TRBV19 and TRBJ1-2, with TRBD1 matching 8 bases. This CDR3 has 11 residues. Germline-derived CDR1 and CDR2 are LNHDA and SQIVND (reference sequence). J gave up 8 bases and V 7 bases, and 3 bases lay outside the gene matches. The CDR3 loop is CASTDRGGYTF. Here the CDR3 DNA reads TGTGCCAGTACAGACAGGGGAGGCTACACCTTC.

DNA for the CDR3: TGCGCCAGCAGCTTTTTGTCAGGGGCCAATGAGCAGTTCTTC. Translating it yields CASSFLSGANEQFF. The chain recombines TRBV5-1 with TRBJ2-1; weak D call: TRBD1 (6 bases). Germline V gene data show CDR1 as SGHRS and CDR2 as YFSETQ. CDR3 length equals 14 residues. V lost 2 bases and J lost 6, with 12 bases in between.

The chain links TRBV7-2 to TRBJ2-3; the D gene is possibly TRBD2 (7 bases). This CDR3 has 16 residues. CDR1 and CDR2 from the germline V gene are SGHTA and FQGNSA. V lost 5 bases and J 3 bases, leaving 18 bases between the germline ends. As DNA, the CDR3 is TGTGCCAGCAGCCGGGTGGGGGGGGCTAGTACAGATACGCAGTATTTT. This sequence encodes CASSRVGGASTDTQYF.

This chain connects TRBV9 to TRBJ2-5, with D tentatively TRBD2 (6 bases). Germline loops: CDR1 SGDLS, CDR2 YYNGEE. The CDR3 runs to 16 residues. V was cut by 0 bases and J by 5 bases, with 17 bases left in between. CDR3 loop: CASSVGLAGLLETQYF. For the CDR3, the DNA is TGTGCCAGCAGCGTAGGTCTCGCGGGGCTGCTGGAGACCCAGTACTTC. The full variable domain, with the rest looked up from reference TRBV9 and TRBJ2-5, is DSGVTQTPKHLITATGQRVTLRCSPRSGDLSVYWYQQSLDQGLQFLIQYYNGEERAKGNILERFSAQQFPDLHSELNLSSLELGDSALYFCASSVGLAGLLETQYFGPGTRLLVL.

This chain uses TRBV6-4 with TRBJ1-6; D is unclear. V lost 3 bases and J 7 bases, leaving 13 bases between the germline ends. This CDR3 is 15 amino acids long. CDR1 and CDR2 (germline): MRHNA, SNTAGT. The CDR3 loop reads CASSEVNGSNSPLHF. DNA of the CDR3: TGTGCCAGCAGTGAAGTCAACGGCTCAAATTCACCCCTCCACTTT.

The chain employs TRBV30 and TRBJ2-7; 10 positions match TRBD1. Germline V gives CDR1 GTSNPN, CDR2 SVGIG (reference sequence). V shed 2 bases, J shed 6 bases, and the junction held 7 bases outside the gene matches. This CDR3 comprises 14 residues. The CDR3 loop is CAWSRQGARGEQYV. CDR3 DNA: TGTGCCTGGAGTCGACAGGGGGCGCGGGGCGAGCAGTACGTC.

In its sample, this clone was seen a few times. The chain is built from TRBV9 and TRBJ2-3; D gene unclear. Germline V gene sequence: CDR1 SGDLS, CDR2 YYNGEE. Between the trimmed V and J ends, which lost 3 bases and 3 bases, there was a span of 14 bases. CDR3 length equals 15 residues. The CDR3 DNA is TGTGCCAGCAGCGCGGACGCGAAAAGAACAGATACGCAGTATTTT. This translates into CASSADAKRTDTQYF.

CDR3 region: CASSPRVGYGYTF. Written as DNA, the CDR3 is TGTGCCAGCAGTCCTAGGGTGGGCTATGGCTACACCTTC. The rearrangement joins TRBV12-3 or TRBV12-4 to TRBJ1-2; D not certain. This CDR3 region has 13 residues. V lost 5 bases and J lost 4, with 11 bases in between.

The chain couples TRBV29-1 to TRBJ2-1; tentatively, D is TRBD2 (5 bases). Germline V CDR1 and CDR2: SQVTM, ANQGSEA. This CDR3 comprises 10 residues. Trimming pared 7 bases from V and 12 bases from J, leaving 13 bases between. In nucleotides, the CDR3 is TGCAGCGCCGGGGTAGACACGCAGTTCTTC. Encoded protein: CSAGVDTQFF.

The rearrangement joins TRBV4-1 to TRBJ1-5; 8 nucleotides line up with TRBD1. Unmatched junction bases numbered 10, after V lost 5 bases and J lost 4 bases. The CDR3 extends over 16 amino acids. From germline, CDR1 is MGHRA and CDR2 YSYEKL. CDR3 nucleotide sequence: TGCGCCAGCAGCTTCTTACAGGGGGGAGGAAATCAGCCCCAGCATTTT. This gives the protein CASSFLQGGGNQPQHF.

The V call is TRBV10-3, the J call TRBJ2-5, with D unclear. Trimming stripped 0 bases from V and 4 bases from J, with 12 bases between. The CDR3 length is 15 residues. Germline V gives CDR1 ENHRY, CDR2 SYGVKD. The CDR3 loop is CAISESELFGETQYF. Written as DNA, the CDR3 is TGTGCCATCAGTGAGTCGGAGCTGTTCGGAGAGACCCAGTACTTC.

The chain carries TRBV2 and TRBJ2-2; D might be TRBD1 (6 bases). Between the trimmed V and J ends, which lost 6 bases and 4 bases, there was a span of 12 bases. Germline-derived CDR1 and CDR2 are SNHLY and FYNNEI. The CDR3 loop spans 14 amino acids. In DNA form, the CDR3 reads TGTGCCAGCAGACCAACAGGGACCACCGGGGAGCTGTTTTTT. It codes for CASRPTGTTGELFF.